These T cell receptor beta chains were read from a single sample in a study of blood T cell repertoires in COVID-19. Libraries were prepared by immunoSEQ multiplex PCR; TCRdb keeps only in-frame clonotypes and omits some of them. The profile shows roughly 260,000 clones, approximately 86% of them singletons. The sample was PBMCs or T cells enriched from blood (not recorded which). Receptor source: a woman in her twenties or thirties with acute COVID-19. CDR3s include the opening cysteine and the closing phenylalanine or tryptophan. Fields, in order: D gene, V gene, J gene, clone size, CDR3 protein, CDR3 DNA. D genes are given only for firm matches. Size tells how often a clone was seen (once, few, many) or the class of an expanded clone, and some rows leave it out.

>TRBD1|TRBV29-1|TRBJ1-2|.
CSVEDQEGGIDGYTF
TGCAGCGTTGAAGATCAGGAAGGGGGCATCGATGGCTACACCTTC
>.|TRBV5-1|TRBJ2-2|.
CASTGGAANTGELFF
TGCGCCAGCACTGGGGGGGCTGCGAACACCGGGGAGCTGTTTTTT
>.|TRBV18|TRBJ1-3|.
CASSPSGRPGNTIYF
TGTGCCAGCTCACCATCAGGTCGTCCGGGAAACACCATATATTTT
>TRBD2|TRBV19|TRBJ2-5|.
CASSIPSGGADPKTQYF
TGTGCCAGTAGTATACCCAGCGGGGGGGCCGATCCGAAGACCCAGTACTTC
>TRBD1|TRBV15|TRBJ2-1|many
CATSRDPDRDSYNEQFF
TGTGCCACCAGCAGAGACCCCGACAGGGACTCCTACAATGAGCAGTTCTTC
>.|TRBV20-1|TRBJ1-1|.
CSASSGTEAFF
TGCAGTGCTAGTTCGGGCACTGAAGCTTTCTTT
>TRBD1|TRBV27|TRBJ1-5|few
CASSPILQGDQPQHF
TGTGCCAGCAGCCCAATTCTCCAGGGGGATCAGCCCCAGCATTTT
>TRBD2|TRBV19|TRBJ2-1|.
CASSIDGPSGVNYNEQFF
TGTGCCAGTAGTATAGATGGGCCCAGCGGGGTAAACTACAATGAGCAGTTCTTC
>.|TRBV18|TRBJ2-1|.
CASSPPTIHEQFF
TGTGCCAGCTCACCACCGACTATCCATGAGCAGTTCTTC
>TRBD1|TRBV6-4|TRBJ2-1|few
CASSDSPPGTGNGQFF
TGTGCCAGCAGTGACTCTCCCCCCGGGACAGGGAACGGGCAGTTCTTC
>.|TRBV3-1/TRBV3-2|TRBJ1-2|few
CASSSRQVGSMGYTF
TGTGCCAGCAGCTCCCGACAGGTGGGGAGTATGGGCTACACCTTC
>TRBD2|TRBV7-9|TRBJ2-2|.
CASSLGQRGTGELFF
TGTGCCAGCAGCTTAGGACAGCGGGGAACCGGGGAGCTGTTTTTT
>.|TRBV4-3|TRBJ2-7|.
CASSQETSLSGSYEQYF
TGCGCCAGCAGCCAAGAAACTAGTCTGTCGGGATCCTACGAGCAGTACTTC
>TRBD1|TRBV19|TRBJ1-2|once
CASSIGQEPYGYTF
TGTGCCAGTAGTATCGGACAGGAACCTTATGGCTACACCTTC
>.|TRBV15|TRBJ1-2|.
CATSRPRQDGYTF
TGTGCCACCAGCAGACCTAGACAGGATGGCTACACCTTC
>.|TRBV6-5|TRBJ1-2|.
CASKRETNYGYTF
TGTGCCAGTAAGAGGGAAACGAACTATGGCTACACCTTC
>.|TRBV6-1|TRBJ1-4|.
CASSEWGHREKLFF
TGTGCCAGCAGTGAATGGGGCCACAGGGAAAAACTGTTTTTT
>.|TRBV7-8|TRBJ2-5|.
CASSPPGGYREETQYF
TGTGCCAGCAGCCCCCCCGGCGGGTACAGGGAAGAGACCCAGTACTTC
>TRBD1|TRBV6-5|TRBJ2-7|once
CASSETGGGYEQYF
TGTGCCAGCAGCGAGACAGGGGGCGGCTACGAGCAGTACTTC
>.|TRBV19|TRBJ1-2|once
CASDGETGEGYTF
TGTGCCAGCGATGGGGAGACTGGAGAGGGCTACACCTTC
>.|TRBV12-3/TRBV12-4|TRBJ1-2|.
CASSFRTYGYTF
TGTGCCAGCAGTTTCCGTACTTATGGCTACACCTTC
>TRBD2|TRBV27|TRBJ2-3|.
CASSFGGGADTDTQYF
TGTGCCAGCAGTTTTGGCGGGGGGGCCGACACAGATACGCAGTATTTT
>.|TRBV23-1|TRBJ2-2|.
CASSQKGLRNTGELFF
TGCGCCAGCAGTCAAAAGGGACTTAGGAACACCGGGGAGCTGTTTTTT
>TRBD1|TRBV30|TRBJ2-5|.
CAYELGTETKETQYF
TGTGCCTACGAATTGGGGACAGAGACGAAAGAGACCCAGTACTTC
>.|TRBV9|TRBJ2-1|.
CASSVVGQGQFF
TGTGCCAGCAGCGTAGTAGGGCAGGGGCAGTTCTTC
>.|TRBV5-1|TRBJ1-5|.
CASSLDYYNQPQHF
TGCGCCAGCAGCTTGGATTACTATAATCAGCCCCAGCATTTT
>TRBD1|TRBV5-1|TRBJ1-1|.
CASSLGFPLTGGQNTEAFF
TGCGCCAGCAGCTTGGGCTTTCCCCTAACAGGGGGCCAGAACACTGAAGCTTTCTTT
>.|TRBV21-1|TRBJ1-2|.
CASSKGTRVRGYTF
TGTGCCAGCAGCAAAGGAACGAGGGTTCGGGGCTACACCTTC
>TRBD1|TRBV19|TRBJ2-3|once
CASSILDRAGATQYF
TGTGCCAGTAGTATCCTGGACAGGGCTGGCGCTACGCAGTATTTT
>TRBD1|TRBV7-2|TRBJ1-2|.
CASSLAVGQGPLDGYTF
TGTGCCAGCAGCTTAGCAGTCGGACAGGGGCCTTTAGATGGCTACACCTTC
>TRBD1|TRBV7-9|TRBJ2-7|.
CASSKTGGKDEQYF
TGTGCCAGCAGCAAGACAGGGGGCAAGGACGAGCAGTACTTC
>TRBD1|TRBV19|TRBJ2-7|.
CASSHLLAGGYEQYF
TGTGCCAGTAGTCACCTACTGGCAGGGGGCTACGAGCAGTACTTC
>.|TRBV11-2|TRBJ1-6|.
CASSTEQVWNSPLHF
TGTGCCAGCAGCACGGAACAGGTCTGGAATTCACCCCTCCACTTT